This TCR beta chain was recovered during a study of cytomegalovirus exposure and HLA in healthy donors. Study information: Genotyping of some 400 donors showed that around 85% belonged to the Caucasian-associated ancestry cluster. Notes on the study in general: The authors judged a highly shared variant cluster likely a sequencing artifact.

This CDR3 contains 15 residues. The V gene lost 3 bases and the J gene lost 5 bases, with 11 bases spanning the gap. Germline lookup yields CDR1 MNHNY and CDR2 SVGAGI (reference sequence). In the PCR, 60 Vbeta and 13 Jbeta primers were used. The protocol was immunoSEQ multiplex PCR, while the TCRdb copy is restricted to in-frame clones and leaves out a portion. Here the sample spans tens of thousands of clones, roughly 79% being singletons. To note about this clone: Its antigen is undetermined.

The specimen was PBMCs. The sequence was collected from a man in his thirties or forties in good health and CMV-seronegative. This chain links TRBV6-6 with TRBJ1-6; the D is unclear. CDR3 in amino acids: CASSYSVQNNSPLHF. CDR3 bases: TGTGCCAGCAGTTATTCTGTTCAGAATAATTCACCCCTCCACTTT.